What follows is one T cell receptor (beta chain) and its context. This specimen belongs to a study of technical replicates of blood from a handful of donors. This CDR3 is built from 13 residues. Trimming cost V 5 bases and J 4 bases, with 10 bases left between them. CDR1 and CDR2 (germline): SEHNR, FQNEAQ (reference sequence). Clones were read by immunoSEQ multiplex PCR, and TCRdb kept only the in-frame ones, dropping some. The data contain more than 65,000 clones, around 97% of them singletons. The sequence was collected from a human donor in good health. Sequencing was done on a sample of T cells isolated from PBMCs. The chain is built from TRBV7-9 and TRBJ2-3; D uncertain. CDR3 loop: CASSLTRSDTQYF. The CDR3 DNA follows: TGTGCCAGCAGCCTTACGAGGTCAGATACGCAGTATTTT.